This T cell receptor beta chain came from a study of blood T cell repertoires in COVID-19. The overall study: Material from acute and convalescent COVID-19 was sourced from the United States, Italy and Spain. PBMCs, B-cell-depleted T cells, or T cells provided the cDNA or gDNA that made up the material.

From germline, CDR1 is SGDLS and CDR2 YYNGEE. With 3 bases clipped from V and 5 bases from J, the junction kept 8 bases outside the gene matches. The CDR3 totals 15 residues. The repertoire was sequenced with immunoSEQ multiplex PCR; TCRdb's copy has only in-frame clones and lacks some. The table has about 130,000 clones, 70% to 80% seen once. V and J are TRBV9 and TRBJ1-1; 9 nucleotides align to TRBD1. Sequenced material: peripheral blood. This TCR came from a man aged 40-49 years with active or convalescent COVID-19. CDR3 sequence (DNA): TGTGCCAGCAGCGAGCACCGGGACAGGGCGACTGAAGCTTTCTTT. Its translation: CASSEHRDRATEAFF.